This paragraph reports one TCR beta chain. As yet, its antigen is unknown. All donors were healthy Caucasians. The CDR3 has 16 residues. The germline gives CDR1 SGHDN, CDR2 FVKESK. Between the trimmed V and J ends, which lost 0 bases and 2 bases, there was a span of 14 bases. This sample was included in a study of identical twins. TCRdb re-called the 5' RACE reads through MiXCR, storing one row per CDR3 protein. Of 200,000 to 300,000 distinct CDR3 sequences listed, roughly 13% were seen once; the top ten hold about 4.1%. Overall study findings and caveats: Sequences that were beta out-of-frame showed weaker excess twin sharing.

This same sample was also taken into another study, of yellow fever vaccine responses in identical twins.

This receptor was identified in a young woman in good health. Sequencing was done on a sample of memory (CD45RO+) T cells sorted from blood. The J gene is TRBJ2-7, the V gene TRBV14; maybe TRBD1 (6 bases). The CDR3 spells CASSQETGTRTYEQYF. DNA of the CDR3: TGTGCCAGCAGCCAAGAAACCGGGACAAGGACCTACGAGCAGTACTTC.